Listed here is a single TCR beta chain. The target antigen is unknown. The CDR3 is 17 residues long. The V end lost 4 bases, the J end lost 2 bases, and 20 bases lay between the germline ends. CDR1 is LNHDA and CDR2 is SQIVND in the germline V gene (reference sequence). The repertoire was sequenced with immunoSEQ multiplex PCR; TCRdb's copy has only in-frame clones and lacks some. Here the sample spans 150,000 to 200,000 clones, 90% being singletons. The data derive from a study of T cell responses to AZD1222 COVID-19 vaccine. Study in general: Second doses were pooled across both intervals (about 4 or about 12 weeks).

Study conclusions and caveats: Clonal diversity may have been underestimated, and the donors were mostly white British, with more females than males. Of the AZD1222 recipients, only 5 or 6 were seropositive at baseline. All repertoire sampling was performed exclusively after the peak T cell response.

The chain uses TRBV19 and TRBJ1-2; possibly TRBD1 for D (5 bases). Specimen: peripheral blood, collected on day 0 of AZD1222 vaccination. This TCR was sampled from an adult in good health. CDR3 in DNA: TGTGCCAGTAGTAGAGGGGTCAGCCAAACCACGAACTATGGCTACACCTTC. Translation gives CASSRGVSQTTNYGYTF.